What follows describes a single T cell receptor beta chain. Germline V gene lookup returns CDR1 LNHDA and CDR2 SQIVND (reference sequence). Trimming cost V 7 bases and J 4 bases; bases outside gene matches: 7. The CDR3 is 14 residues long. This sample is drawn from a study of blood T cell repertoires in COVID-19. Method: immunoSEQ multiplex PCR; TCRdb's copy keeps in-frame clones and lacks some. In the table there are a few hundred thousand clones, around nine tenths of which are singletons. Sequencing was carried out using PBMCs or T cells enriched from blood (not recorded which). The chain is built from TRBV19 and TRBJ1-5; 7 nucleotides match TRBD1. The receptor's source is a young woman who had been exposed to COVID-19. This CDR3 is CASTSRDRNQPQHF. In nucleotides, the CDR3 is TGTGCCAGTACGTCCCGGGACAGAAATCAGCCCCAGCATTTT.